The rows below give T cell receptor beta chains drawn from one sample of a study of cytomegalovirus exposure and HLA in healthy donors. Sequencing used immunoSEQ multiplex PCR; TCRdb keeps in-frame clones, though not all of them. The sample shows around 230,000 clones, approximately 78% of them seen only once. Sequenced: PBMCs. The origin of the receptors is a boy younger than 18 in good health and CMV-seronegative. Both conserved end residues are part of each CDR3. A D gene is named only where the DNA matches it firmly. Size is omitted from some rows. Given values are once, few, many or a class for expanded clones.

D gene,clone size,J gene,V gene,CDR3 DNA,CDR3 protein
-,-,TRBJ2-1,TRBV5-4,TGTGCCAGCAGCTTGGGTCCGAGCTCCTACAATGAGCAGTTCTTC,CASSLGPSSYNEQFF
-,-,TRBJ2-3,TRBV29-1,TGCAGCGCTACAGCCTATACGCAGTATTTT,CSATAYTQYF
-,-,TRBJ2-1,TRBV29-1,TGCAGCGTTGAACTAGCTAACTCCTACAATGAGCAGTTCTTC,CSVELANSYNEQFF
-,-,TRBJ2-3,TRBV27,TGTGCCAGCACCGCGAGGTATGACACAGATACGCAGTATTTT,CASTARYDTDTQYF
TRBD1,-,TRBJ1-5,TRBV5-1,TGCGCCAGCAGCTATGGACAGGGCGGTCAGCCCCAGCATTTT,CASSYGQGGQPQHF
-,-,TRBJ1-1,TRBV5-1,TGCGCCAGCAGCTTGATGGTCGGGACAACGGGGACTGAAGCTTTCTTT,CASSLMVGTTGTEAFF
TRBD2,-,TRBJ2-3,TRBV13,TGTGCCAGCAGCTCCTATCGGGGGGGCAGAACAGATACGCAGTATTTT,CASSSYRGGRTDTQYF
TRBD1,-,TRBJ1-1,TRBV6-1,TGTGCCAACTCGGACAGGGGGCACGCTGAAGCTTTCTTT,CANSDRGHAEAFF
TRBD1,-,TRBJ1-4,TRBV5-1,TGCGCCAGCAGACCGGGACAGGGCTCCAGTGAAAAACTGTTTTTT,CASRPGQGSSEKLFF
TRBD2,-,TRBJ2-2,TRBV6-5,TGTGCCAGCAGTTACTCGAAGCGGGGTTCCGGGGAGCTGTTTTTT,CASSYSKRGSGELFF
-,-,TRBJ1-1,TRBV4-1,TGCGCCAGCAGCCAAGGACAGCTATACACTGAAGCTTTCTTT,CASSQGQLYTEAFF
-,-,TRBJ2-2,TRBV7-9,TGTGCCAGCAGCTTAAGAGCGGGCCCTCCCACGAACACCGGGGAGCTGTTTTTT,CASSLRAGPPTNTGELFF
-,-,TRBJ2-5,TRBV5-4,TGTGCCAGCAGCTTGGGGACATCCTGGGTTACCATTTCGGAGACCCAGTACTTC,CASSLGTSWVTISETQYF
-,-,TRBJ1-3,TRBV4-1,TGCGCCAGCAGCCAAGTCGGCGGCCCTGGAAACACCATATATTTT,CASSQVGGPGNTIYF
-,-,TRBJ2-7,TRBV27,TGTGCCAGCAGTTTATCGGTAGACTACGAGCAGTACTTC,CASSLSVDYEQYF
-,few,TRBJ1-2,TRBV2,TGTGCCAGCAGGGAAGGGGGGGAGTGGCCTATAAGCTACACCTTC,CASREGGEWPISYTF
-,-,TRBJ1-1,TRBV27,TGTGCCAACAGTTTGGGCAGGGGTCGGTTAAGGGATGAAGCTTTCTTT,CANSLGRGRLRDEAFF
TRBD1,-,TRBJ1-4,TRBV7-9,TGTGCCAGCAGCTTAGAGGGGGCAAGGGAAAAACTGTTTTTT,CASSLEGAREKLFF
TRBD1,-,TRBJ2-6,TRBV10-1,TGCGCCAGCAGTGGGGACAGGGGGTTTTCCTCTGGGGCCAACGTCCTGACTTTC,CASSGDRGFSSGANVLTF
-,-,TRBJ1-1,TRBV11-3,TGTGCCAGCAGCCCGCGGAGGGGCCCCCCTGAAGCTTTCTTT,CASSPRRGPPEAFF
TRBD1,-,TRBJ1-1,TRBV18,TGTGCCAGCTCCTCGCAGCGGGACAGGACGTCCACTGAAGCTTTCTTT,CASSSQRDRTSTEAFF
TRBD1,-,TRBJ1-1,TRBV19,TGTGCCAGTAGTCTCCGTGGACAGGGGTCCACTGAAGCTTTCTTT,CASSLRGQGSTEAFF
-,-,TRBJ1-6,TRBV6-5,TGTGCCACACGGCCGTCAGGCGCCTATAATTCACCCCTCCACTTT,CATRPSGAYNSPLHF
TRBD1,-,TRBJ1-4,TRBV2,TGTGCCAGCAGAGGGGACAGAACTAATGAAAAACTGTTTTTT,CASRGDRTNEKLFF
TRBD1,-,TRBJ2-1,TRBV10-2,TGCGCCAGCAGTCCCGGGACAGGGGGTTTCGATGAGCAGTTCTTC,CASSPGTGGFDEQFF
TRBD2,-,TRBJ2-2,TRBV9,TGTGCCAGCAGCCCTACGACACTAGCGGGGGTGCGAGGGGAGCTGTTTTTT,CASSPTTLAGVRGELFF
-,once,TRBJ1-1,TRBV13,TGTGCCAGCAGCTTAGACCCGGGGGAGGTCGAAGCTTTCTTT,CASSLDPGEVEAFF
-,-,TRBJ2-2,TRBV25-1,TGTGCCAGCAGTGAACCCTACGGGGAGCTGTTTTTT,CASSEPYGELFF
-,-,TRBJ2-3,TRBV5-1,TGCGCCAGCAGCTTGTTGGGGGCCAGCACAGATACGCAGTATTTT,CASSLLGASTDTQYF
TRBD2,-,TRBJ2-3,TRBV19,TGTGCCAGTAGTAGGGCTAGCGGGAGTCGAGGCACAGATACGCAGTATTTT,CASSRASGSRGTDTQYF
TRBD1,-,TRBJ1-4,TRBV7-2,TGTGCCAGCAGCGTACAGGGGGTTGCAACTAATGAAAAACTGTTTTTT,CASSVQGVATNEKLFF
-,-,TRBJ1-1,TRBV7-6,TGTGCCAGCAGCTTGACAGTGAACACTGAAGCTTTCTTT,CASSLTVNTEAFF
-,-,TRBJ2-7,TRBV4-2,TGTGCCAGCAGCACTAGCTTCTCCTACGAGCAGTACTTC,CASSTSFSYEQYF
TRBD1,-,TRBJ2-7,TRBV19,TGTGCCAGTAGTATGACCGGGACAGACTACGAGCAGTACTTC,CASSMTGTDYEQYF
TRBD2,-,TRBJ2-5,TRBV2,TGTGCCAGCAGTGAAGCGCGTAGCGGGAGGGTACAAGAGACCCAGTACTTC,CASSEARSGRVQETQYF
-,-,TRBJ2-5,TRBV6-1,TGTGCCAGCAGTGAATACAAAATGAACAGGCAAGAGACCCAGTACTTC,CASSEYKMNRQETQYF
-,-,TRBJ1-1,TRBV4-1,TGCGCCAGCAGCCAAGGGGCGGTGGTCGCGGGCACTGAAGCTTTCTTT,CASSQGAVVAGTEAFF
-,-,TRBJ1-2,TRBV5-4,TGTGCCAGCAGCATACGGCAGGGGCCCTCCGGCGGCTACACCTTC,CASSIRQGPSGGYTF
-,-,TRBJ2-1,TRBV9,TGTGCCAGCAGCGTAGAGGGGGATGAGCAGTTCTTC,CASSVEGDEQFF
TRBD1,-,TRBJ1-2,TRBV6-5,TGTGCCAGCAGTTACTCCCAGGGGGACTATGGCTACACCTTC,CASSYSQGDYGYTF
-,-,TRBJ1-2,TRBV19,TGTGCCAGTAGTGAACAGGGAGAGACGCCCTTCTATGGCTACACCTTC,CASSEQGETPFYGYTF
-,few,TRBJ1-1,TRBV7-6,TGTGCCAGCAGCTCTTGGAGGGGCACTGAAGCTTTCTTT,CASSSWRGTEAFF
TRBD1,-,TRBJ2-7,TRBV28,TGTGCCAGCAGTTTTTCTGGGACAGGGACCTACGAGCAGTACTTC,CASSFSGTGTYEQYF
-,-,TRBJ1-5,TRBV25-1,TGTGCCAGCAGCCCTTGGGGGGAAGGCAGCAATCAGCCCCAGCATTTT,CASSPWGEGSNQPQHF
TRBD2,-,TRBJ2-7,TRBV7-8,TGTGCCAGCAGCCTAGGGCTCCTAGCGGGAGAAGAGTACTTC,CASSLGLLAGEEYF
-,-,TRBJ2-5,TRBV19,TGTGCCAGTAGTATAGCGGAGAGTGGCGAGACCCAGTACTTC,CASSIAESGETQYF
TRBD1,-,TRBJ1-5,TRBV2,TGTGCCAGCACTCTGACAGGGATAGTTCAGCCCCAGCATTTT,CASTLTGIVQPQHF
TRBD2,-,TRBJ2-5,TRBV7-3,TGTGCCAGCAGCTGGACTAGTCTTGCGGGAGAGACCCAGTACTTC,CASSWTSLAGETQYF
-,-,TRBJ1-2,TRBV19,TGTGCCAGTAGTATAGGCGAGAATGGCTACACCTTC,CASSIGENGYTF
-,-,TRBJ1-4,TRBV5-7,TGTGCCAGCAGCGCTACCCCTAGCCCGTGGGAAAAACTGTTTTTT,CASSATPSPWEKLFF
-,-,TRBJ2-1,TRBV4-1,TGCGCCAGCAGCCAAACCGGCACGGGTAATGAGCAGTTCTTC,CASSQTGTGNEQFF
TRBD1,-,TRBJ1-2,TRBV23-1,TGCGCCAGCAGTCAATCGGGGGGAGGACAGGTGAACTATGGCTACACCTTC,CASSQSGGGQVNYGYTF
TRBD2,-,TRBJ2-7,TRBV6-5,TGTGCCAGCAGTTACTGGGGACTAGCGCAAACCTACGAGCAGTACTTC,CASSYWGLAQTYEQYF